This T cell receptor beta chain was observed in a study of cytomegalovirus exposure and HLA in healthy donors. Trimming took 5 bases from V and 2 from J; bases not matched to a gene: 2. The CDR3 spans 13 residues. The germline V gene encodes CDR1 SGDLS and CDR2 YYNGEE. Donors were drawn from the roughly 110-subject validation cohort, separate from the roughly 610-subject first cohort. Worth noting for this clone: What it binds is unknown.

TCRdb keeps only in-frame clones here, not all; method: immunoSEQ multiplex PCR. In the table there are roughly 250,000 clones, roughly 90% of which are singletons. Study-wide results and caveats: Reports indicated that the classifier achieved high specificity and sensitivity in diagnosing cytomegalovirus status. Investigators reported 150 to 200 TCR beta chains as tied to cytomegalovirus. Most TCR sequences proved rare, with some public TCRs found in many donors.

Sequenced sample: PBMCs. The sequence was obtained from a woman between 18 and 30 years old in good health and CMV-seronegative. The chain couples TRBV9 to TRBJ1-1; 8 nucleotides align to TRBD1. CDR3: CASRQGENTEAFF. CDR3 DNA: TGTGCCAGCAGACAGGGGGAAAACACTGAAGCTTTCTTT.